This T cell receptor beta chain is from a study of cytomegalovirus exposure and HLA in healthy donors. Study observations and caveats: HLA-A and HLA-B allele assignments for most subjects were reportedly predicted accurately using TCR beta sequences. In all likelihood, a cluster of highly shared sequence variants was a sequencing artifact.

Notes on this clone: Its antigen is as yet unknown.

The primer mix had 60 Vbeta and 13 Jbeta primers. Sequencing was performed with immunoSEQ multiplex PCR; in TCRdb, only in-frame clones are kept and a portion is missing. The profile covers around 140,000 clones, with roughly 79% appearing a single time and less than 1.5% taken by the ten largest. Germline lookup yields CDR1 MNHEY and CDR2 SMNVEV (reference sequence). There are 17 residues in the CDR3. V was clipped by 3 bases and J by 1 base; unmatched bases: 10. The receptor was isolated from a man between 25 and 39 years old in good health and CMV-seropositive. The material sequenced was PBMCs. The chain links TRBV27 to TRBJ2-5; TRBD2 matches 8 bases. The CDR3 spells CASSFRGPAGAQETQYF. The CDR3 DNA sequence: TGTGCCAGCAGTTTTCGGGGGCCAGCGGGAGCCCAAGAGACCCAGTACTTC.